Shown below are 17 T cell receptor beta chains from a single sample sequenced in a study of blood T cells in healthy people across ages. It was with a sample-barcoded 5' primer and a J-beta primer mix that a second PCR of about 6 to 12 cycles was run. MiXCR, run by TCRdb on the 5' RACE reads, gives a single entry per CDR3 protein. The table records 650,000 to 800,000 distinct CDR3 sequences, under 45% of them present only once. The sequenced material came from blood. These receptors all stem from a man between 60 and 75 years old in good health.

The chain combines TRBV21-1 with TRBJ2-1; the table's D call, TRBD1, has no DNA check behind it. TRBV21-1 represents a pseudogene. This CDR3 spans 16 amino acids. This CDR3 reads CASSKGTETDYNEQFF. The CDR3 DNA reads as TGTGCCAGCAGCAAAGGGACAGAGACAGATTACAATGAGCAGTTCTTC.

The chain carries TRBV6-6 and TRBJ2-3; 11 bases match TRBD2. CDR3 length: 17 residues. V shed 4 bases, J shed 0 bases, and the junction held 6 bases outside the gene matches. The germline gives CDR1 MNHNY, CDR2 SVGAGI (reference sequence). The DNA of the CDR3 is TGTGCCAGCAGTTGGCTAGCGGGGGGTCCAAGCACAGATACGCAGTATTTT. Its protein is CASSWLAGGPSTDTQYF.

This clonotype was seen just once. The junction departs from germline at one end; a sequencing error may be responsible. The V gene is TRBV6-6, the J gene TRBJ1-5; D perhaps matches TRBD1 (5 bases). The germline V gene encodes CDR1 MNHNY and CDR2 SVGAGI (reference sequence). CDR3 length equals 13 residues. CDR3 protein: CASRGDPVLPRHF. In nucleotides, the CDR3 is TGTGCCAGCAGGGGGGACCCCGTCTTGCCCCGGCATTTT.

The sample holds a few counts of this clonotype. The rearrangement joins TRBV7-9 to TRBJ2-1; 7 bases align to TRBD1. The germline CDR1 and CDR2 sequences are SEHNR and FQNEAQ (reference sequence). The CDR3 is 14 amino acids. Unmatched junction bases numbered 8, after V lost 6 bases and J lost 6 bases. The CDR3 DNA sequence: TGTGCCAGCAGTCGTGAGGGGGCGGGCAATGAGCAGTTCTTC. This gives the protein CASSREGAGNEQFF.

This chain joins TRBV4-1 and TRBJ2-3; no clear D gene. This CDR3 comprises 14 residues. The V end lost 1 base, the J end lost 2 bases, and 7 bases lay between the germline ends. Looked up from germline, CDR1 is MGHRA and CDR2 is YSYEKL. The CDR3 sequence is CASSQVVYTDTQYF. The CDR3 region has the DNA TGCGCCAGCAGCCAAGTCGTGTACACAGATACGCAGTATTTT.

The CDR3 reads CASSEGYTDTQYF. The CDR3 DNA sequence: TGTGCCAGCAGTGAGGGGTACACAGATACGCAGTATTTT. The V call is TRBV6-1, the J call TRBJ2-3, with unresolved D. Germline V gene sequence: CDR1 MNHNS, CDR2 SASEGT. This CDR3 has 13 amino acids. V lost 3 bases, J lost 2 bases, and 6 bases lay in between.

The V gene is TRBV5-5, the J gene TRBJ2-1, with no clear D. The CDR3 runs 14 residues. Germline assignment: CDR1 SGHKS and CDR2 YYEKEE (reference sequence). Between the trimmed V and J ends, which lost 4 bases and 5 bases, there was a span of 13 bases. CDR3 nucleotide sequence: TGTGCCAGCAGCCCCACGGACCGTAACAATGAGCAGTTCTTC. This encodes CASSPTDRNNEQFF.

This chain connects TRBV6-2 or TRBV6-3 to TRBJ2-7; 10 nucleotides agree with TRBD2. Germline-derived CDR1 and CDR2 are MNHEY and SVGEGT. This CDR3 is 20 amino acids long. V trimming: 2 bases; J trimming: 0 bases; junction bases outside the gene matches: 16. The CDR3 is CASSYDPDPRLAGSSYEQYF. The CDR3, as DNA: TGTGCCAGCAGTTACGACCCAGATCCAAGACTAGCGGGTAGCTCCTACGAGCAGTACTTC.

The V call is TRBV3-1, the J call TRBJ2-7; 7 bases match TRBD1. Unmatched junction bases numbered 17, after V lost 4 bases and J lost 2 bases. Germline assignment: CDR1 LGHDT and CDR2 YNNKEL (reference sequence). This CDR3 has 18 residues. The CDR3 bases are TGTGCCAGCAGCCCAAATATCAAAACCGGGACAGCCACCTACGAGCAGTACTTC. Translating gives CASSPNIKTGTATYEQYF.

In its sample, this clonotype was seen a few times. The genes are TRBV7-9 and TRBJ2-1; D possibly matches TRBD1 or TRBD2 (5 bases each). CDR1 and CDR2 from the germline V gene are SEHNR and FQNEAQ (reference sequence). The CDR3 is 15 residues long. V was clipped by 5 bases and J by 7 bases, with 18 bases between them. This CDR3 reads CASSLGTGIGNEQFF. CDR3 in DNA: TGTGCCAGCAGCCTCGGGACGGGGATTGGGAATGAGCAGTTCTTC. Supplemented by reference TRBV7-9 and TRBJ2-1, the full variable domain reads DTGVSQNPRHKITKRGQNVTFRCDPISEHNRLYWYRQTLGQGPEFLTYFQNEAQLEKSRLLSDRFSAERPKGSFSTLEIQRTEQGDSAMYLCASSLGTGIGNEQFFGPGTRLTVL.

The rearrangement uses TRBV7-2 and TRBJ2-7; D is perhaps TRBD1 (6 bases). The V gene lost 4 bases and the J gene lost 3 bases, with 19 bases spanning the gap. CDR3 length equals 16 residues. Germline V gives CDR1 SGHTA, CDR2 FQGNSA. The CDR3 spells CASSSQGIKPYYEQYF. CDR3 nucleotide sequence: TGTGCCAGCAGCTCACAGGGCATAAAGCCCTACTACGAGCAGTACTTC.

This clonotype occurred once. The rearrangement links TRBV27 to TRBJ1-5; the D gene is possibly TRBD1 (6 bases). V lost 5 bases and J lost 6, with 14 bases in between. This CDR3 is built from 14 residues. Germline-derived CDR1 and CDR2 are MNHEY and SMNVEV (reference sequence). Here the CDR3 DNA reads TGTGCCAGCAGTACAGGGACGGGTAGTCAGCCCCAGCATTTT. This gives the protein CASSTGTGSQPQHF.

In this sample, this clonotype turned up a few times. The gene calls are TRBV12-3 or TRBV12-4 and TRBJ2-4; possible D gene TRBD2, 5 bases. Trimming stripped 6 bases from V and 0 bases from J, with 15 bases between. The CDR3 extends over 16 amino acids. The CDR3 reads CASSAPGELAKNIQYF. The CDR3 nucleotides read TGTGCCAGCAGCGCCCCCGGGGAGCTAGCCAAAAACATTCAGTACTTC.

This clonotype came up many times. This may stem from a read error, because a much larger clone lies one nucleotide away. The chain joins TRBV11-2 to TRBJ2-1; 7 positions match TRBD1. Germline V CDR1 and CDR2: SGHAT, FQNNGV. The CDR3 is 14 residues long. Trimming cost V 2 bases and J 7 bases; bases outside gene matches: 5. The CDR3 sequence: CASSLRRGRNEQFF. Here the CDR3 DNA reads TGTGCCAGCAGCTTAAGAAGGGGGCGGAATGAGCAGTTCTTC.

Comments on this clonotype: With a much larger clone just one base away, this may be a read error. DNA for the CDR3: TGTGCCAGCAGCCGAAACTGGATCGGACAGGATCACTCCTCCTACGAGCAGTACTTC. Its protein is CASSRNWIGQDHSSYEQYF. The gene calls are TRBV14 and TRBJ2-7; 7 bases are shared with TRBD1. Looked up from germline, CDR1 is SGHDN and CDR2 is FVKESK. The CDR3 totals 19 residues. The J segment lost 0 bases and the V segment lost 4 bases, leaving 18 bases of the junction unmatched.

The CDR3 reads CASRGQGIQPQHF. The DNA of the CDR3 is TGTGCCAGCAGGGGACAGGGCATCCAGCCCCAGCATTTT. The chain uses TRBV6-6 and TRBJ1-5; 9 positions match TRBD1. The V and J ends lost 6 bases and 7 bases, in that order; junction bases with no gene match: 4. Germline V lookup: CDR1 MNHNY, CDR2 SVGAGI (reference sequence). The CDR3 spans 13 residues.

In this sample, this clonotype turned up many times. The rearrangement joins TRBV9 to TRBJ2-6; 7 bases are a match to TRBD1. The CDR3 length is 15 residues. Germline lookup yields CDR1 SGDLS and CDR2 YYNGEE. The junction had 1 base not matched to a gene; V was cut back by 0 bases and J by 4 bases. The CDR3, as DNA: TGTGCCAGCAGCGTAGAGGGGGCAGGGGCCAACGTCCTGACTTTC. Protein sequence: CASSVEGAGANVLTF.